What follows are 9 T cell receptor beta chains derived from one specimen sequenced in a study of cytomegalovirus exposure and HLA in healthy donors. The PCR ran on 60 Vbeta and 13 Jbeta primers. Here immunoSEQ multiplex PCR was the method, and the copy in TCRdb shows in-frame clones only, minus some. The table has some 240,000 clones, about 78% seen once. Sequenced input: PBMCs. Every receptor here comes from a male donor in good health and CMV-seronegative.

This rearrangement joins TRBV9 to TRBJ2-7; 8 bases align to TRBD2. V shed 1 base, J shed 5 bases, and the junction held 5 bases outside the gene matches. Germline V gene data show CDR1 as SGDLS and CDR2 as YYNGEE. The CDR3 loop spans 14 amino acids. The DNA for the CDR3 is TGTGCCAGCAGCGTAAGCGGGAGACTCGACGAGCAGTACTTC. It encodes CASSVSGRLDEQYF.

This sequence joins TRBV29-1 and TRBJ2-7, with D hard to call. Trimming shortened V by 3 bases and J by 1 base, and 7 bases separated the two germline ends. Germline CDR1 and CDR2: SQVTM and ANQGSEA. This CDR3 contains 12 residues. The chain's CDR3 is CSVEEPSYEQYF. CDR3 coding DNA: TGCAGCGTTGAGGAGCCATCCTACGAGCAGTACTTC.

CDR3: CASSPLGTGFYEQYF. The CDR3 region has the DNA TGTGCCAGCTCACCACTCGGGACAGGGTTTTACGAGCAGTACTTC. V gene TRBV18 combines with J gene TRBJ2-5; TRBD1 matches 9 bases. The DNA end lines up better with TRBJ2-7; the J call may be wrong. This CDR3 spans 15 amino acids. The germline CDR1 and CDR2 sequences are KGHSH and LQKENI.

V is TRBV6-6 and J is TRBJ2-3; no definite D call. V dropped 2 bases and J dropped 1 base, with 7 bases sitting between them. CDR3 size: 14 residues. The germline CDR1 and CDR2 sequences are MNHNY and SVGAGI (reference sequence). The CDR3 here is CASSYVEGTDTQYF. CDR3 in DNA: TGTGCCAGCAGTTACGTAGAGGGCACAGATACGCAGTATTTT.

The gene calls are TRBV19 and TRBJ2-2; 7 bases are a match to TRBD1. The CDR3 loop spans 15 amino acids. Germline CDR1 reads LNHDA; CDR2 reads SQIVND (reference sequence). V lost 7 bases and J lost 2; bases outside the gene matches: 7. The CDR3 loop reads CASTQGQPNTGELFF. For the CDR3, the DNA is TGTGCCAGTACCCAGGGACAGCCTAACACCGGGGAGCTGTTTTTT.

This chain uses TRBV5-4 with TRBJ1-6; D is possibly TRBD1 (5 bases). V lost 2 bases and J 3 bases, leaving 6 bases between the germline ends. Germline CDR1 reads SGHNT; CDR2 reads YYREEE (reference sequence). The CDR3 contains 14 residues. This CDR3 reads CASSFDSYNSPLHF. The CDR3, as DNA: TGTGCCAGCAGCTTTGACAGCTATAATTCACCCCTCCACTTT. The variable domain in full, with the rest retrieved from reference TRBV5-4 and TRBJ1-6, is ETGVTQSPTHLIKTRGQQVTLRCSSQSGHNTVSWYQQALGQGPQFIFQYYREEENGRGNFPPRFSGLQFPNYSSELNVNALELDDSALYLCASSFDSYNSPLHFGNGTRLTVT.

The chain couples TRBV5-6 to TRBJ1-2; the match to TRBD1 covers 8 bases. CDR1 is SGHDT and CDR2 is YYEEEE in the germline V gene. V dropped 2 bases and J dropped 6; count of bases not matched to a gene: 6. The CDR3 is 14 amino acids. The CDR3 protein is CASSFQGARDGYTF. The CDR3 nucleotides are TGTGCCAGCAGCTTCCAGGGGGCTCGTGATGGCTACACCTTC.

The J gene is TRBJ2-1, the V gene TRBV19, with 8 bases that match TRBD2. V dropped 5 bases and J dropped 8; count of bases not matched to a gene: 14. The CDR3 contains 16 residues. The germline CDR1 and CDR2 sequences are LNHDA and SQIVND (reference sequence). In DNA form, the CDR3 reads TGTGCCAGTAGTTCGGCCGGAGCGGGAGAAAGACATGAGCAGTTCTTC. Amino acid sequence: CASSSAGAGERHEQFF. The variable domain in full, with the rest retrieved from reference TRBV19 and TRBJ2-1, is DGGITQSPKYLFRKEGQNVTLSCEQNLNHDAMYWYRQDPGQGLRLIYYSQIVNDFQKGDIAEGYSVSREKKESFPLTVTSAQKNPTAFYLCASSSAGAGERHEQFFGPGTRLTVL.

V gene TRBV5-4 combines with J gene TRBJ1-1; tentatively, D is TRBD1 (5 bases). Per the germline V gene, CDR1 is SGHNT and CDR2 is YYREEE (reference sequence). The CDR3 covers 15 residues. V was trimmed by 4 bases and J by 5 bases, leaving 18 bases between them. The DNA of the CDR3 is TGTGCCAGCAGCCGGGGGGGGTTAGCGAAGACTGAAGCTTTCTTT. Its translation is CASSRGGLAKTEAFF. The entire variable domain, with the rest obtained from reference TRBV5-4 and TRBJ1-1, is as follows: ETGVTQSPTHLIKTRGQQVTLRCSSQSGHNTVSWYQQALGQGPQFIFQYYREEENGRGNFPPRFSGLQFPNYSSELNVNALELDDSALYLCASSRGGLAKTEAFFGQGTRLTVV.